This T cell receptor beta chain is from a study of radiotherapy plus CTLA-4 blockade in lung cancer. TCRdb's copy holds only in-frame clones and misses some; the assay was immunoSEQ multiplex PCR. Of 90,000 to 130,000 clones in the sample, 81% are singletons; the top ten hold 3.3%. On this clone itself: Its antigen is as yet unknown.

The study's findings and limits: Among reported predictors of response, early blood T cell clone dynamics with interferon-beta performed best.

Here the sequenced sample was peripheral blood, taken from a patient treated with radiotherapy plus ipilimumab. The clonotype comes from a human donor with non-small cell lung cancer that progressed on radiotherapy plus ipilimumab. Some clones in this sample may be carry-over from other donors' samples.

The DNA of the CDR3 is TGTGCCAGTAGTAGGGGACAGGAGGTCTACGAGCAGTACTTC. Residues: CASSRGQEVYEQYF. The chain links TRBV19 to TRBJ2-7; 8 bases map to TRBD1. Looked up from germline, CDR1 is LNHDA and CDR2 is SQIVND (reference sequence). The junction had 5 bases not matched to a gene; V was cut back by 4 bases and J by 3 bases. The CDR3 consists of 14 residues. The full variable domain, in which reference TRBV19 and TRBJ2-7 provide the parts outside the CDR3, is DGGITQSPKYLFRKEGQNVTLSCEQNLNHDAMYWYRQDPGQGLRLIYYSQIVNDFQKGDIAEGYSVSREKKESFPLTVTSAQKNPTAFYLCASSRGQEVYEQYFGPGTRLTVT.